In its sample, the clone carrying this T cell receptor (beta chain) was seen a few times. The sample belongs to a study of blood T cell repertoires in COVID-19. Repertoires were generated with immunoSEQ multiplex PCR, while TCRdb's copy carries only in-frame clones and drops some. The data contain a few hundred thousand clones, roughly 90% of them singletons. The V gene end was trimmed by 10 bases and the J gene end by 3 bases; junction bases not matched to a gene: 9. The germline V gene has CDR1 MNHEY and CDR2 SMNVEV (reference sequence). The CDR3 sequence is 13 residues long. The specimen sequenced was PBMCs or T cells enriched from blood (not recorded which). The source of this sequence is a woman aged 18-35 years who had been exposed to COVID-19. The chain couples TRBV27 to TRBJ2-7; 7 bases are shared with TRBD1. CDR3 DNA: TGTGCCACTCCGGGACAGCGTTTCTACGAGCAGTACTTC. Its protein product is CATPGQRFYEQYF.